A selection of T cell receptor beta chains follows, all from one sample in a study of identical twins. Each CDR3 protein is one row after TCRdb ran MiXCR on the 5' RACE reads. The data hold hundreds of thousands of distinct CDR3 sequences, with under 8.5% observed a single time. The same data also contributed to another study, on yellow fever vaccine responses in identical twins.

The source material was PBMCs. The receptors here all came from a woman between 18 and 29 years old in good health. CDR3s include the opening cysteine and the closing phenylalanine or tryptophan. Fields, in order: CDR3 protein, CDR3 DNA, D gene, V gene, J gene, clone size. The D gene is left open where the match is weak. Clone size is given for some rows only: seen once, a few or many times, or a class if the clone is expanded.

CDR3: CASSALGQVDSYEQYF
DNA: TGTGCCAGCAGTGCCCTAGGACAGGTCGATTCCTACGAGCAGTACTTC
D: TRBD1
V: TRBV2
J: TRBJ2-7
size: many

CDR3: CSARTGGSLEAFF
DNA: TGCAGTGCCAGGACAGGGGGCAGCCTAGAAGCTTTCTTT
D: TRBD1
V: TRBV20-1
J: TRBJ1-1
size: many

CDR3: CASSVPGTGGLETQYF
DNA: TGTGCCAGCAGTGTCCCCGGGACAGGGGGCTTAGAGACCCAGTACTTC
D: TRBD1
V: TRBV28
J: TRBJ2-5
size: few

CDR3: CSAIPLGISYNEQFF
DNA: TGCAGTGCTATCCCCCTAGGGATCTCCTACAATGAGCAGTTCTTC
D: .
V: TRBV20-1
J: TRBJ2-1
size: .

CDR3: CASSHSDRNTGELFF
DNA: TGTGCCAGCAGCCACTCAGACAGGAACACCGGGGAGCTGTTTTTT
D: .
V: TRBV12-3/TRBV12-4
J: TRBJ2-2
size: .

CDR3: CSTSSYNEQFF
DNA: TGCAGTACTTCTAGCTACAATGAGCAGTTCTTC
D: .
V: TRBV20-1
J: TRBJ2-1
size: many

CDR3: CATSDSAGTEAFF
DNA: TGTGCCACCAGTGATTCCGCTGGAACTGAAGCTTTCTTT
D: .
V: TRBV24-1
J: TRBJ1-1
size: few

CDR3: CSASKTVPNTGELFF
DNA: TGCAGTGCTAGCAAGACAGTCCCGAACACCGGGGAGCTGTTTTTT
D: .
V: TRBV20-1
J: TRBJ2-2
size: .

CDR3: CASSLTAGVSEQYF
DNA: TGTGCCAGCAGCTTAACAGCGGGGGTTTCCGAGCAGTACTTC
D: TRBD2
V: TRBV11-2
J: TRBJ2-7
size: .

CDR3: CASSLAGPGSQETQYF
DNA: TGTGCCAGCAGTTTAGCCGGGCCGGGCAGCCAAGAGACCCAGTACTTC
D: .
V: TRBV27
J: TRBJ2-5
size: .

CDR3: CASSPHHAGTQYF
DNA: TGTGCCAGCAGTCCCCATCATGCGGGGACGCAGTATTTT
D: .
V: TRBV28
J: TRBJ2-3
size: many

CDR3: CSVRLAREVGELFF
DNA: TGCAGCGTTCGACTCGCGCGGGAGGTCGGGGAGCTGTTTTTT
D: TRBD2
V: TRBV29-1
J: TRBJ2-2
size: many

CDR3: CSARELGQETQYF
DNA: TGCAGTGCTAGAGAGTTAGGCCAAGAGACCCAGTACTTC
D: .
V: TRBV20-1
J: TRBJ2-5
size: many

CDR3: CASSPIQSSYNEQFF
DNA: TGTGCCAGCAGCCCGATCCAGAGCTCCTACAATGAGCAGTTCTTC
D: .
V: TRBV11-2
J: TRBJ2-1
size: many

CDR3: CATSQDGTGAGKQYF
DNA: TGTGCCACCAGCCAAGACGGGACAGGGGCCGGGAAGCAGTACTTC
D: TRBD1
V: TRBV3-1
J: TRBJ2-7
size: .

CDR3: CASSLLDRYTDTQYF
DNA: TGTGCCAGCAGCTTGTTGGATCGTTACACAGATACGCAGTATTTT
D: .
V: TRBV5-6
J: TRBJ2-3
size: .

CDR3: CSASGQTGSSSYNEQFF
DNA: TGCAGTGCAAGCGGCCAAACAGGTTCGAGCTCCTACAATGAGCAGTTCTTC
D: .
V: TRBV20-1
J: TRBJ2-1
size: .

CDR3: CASSSSAGPYNEQFF
DNA: TGTGCCAGTAGTTCGTCAGCGGGACCCTACAATGAGCAGTTCTTC
D: TRBD2
V: TRBV19
J: TRBJ2-1
size: .

CDR3: CASSLGGGIGSSPLHF
DNA: TGTGCCAGCAGCTTAGGTGGCGGAATAGGAAGTTCACCCCTCCACTTT
D: .
V: TRBV7-9
J: TRBJ1-6
size: many

CDR3: CASRIENNEQFF
DNA: TGTGCCAGCAGGATCGAGAACAATGAGCAGTTCTTC
D: .
V: TRBV12-3/TRBV12-4
J: TRBJ2-1
size: few

CDR3: CSASAGTDSNQPQHF
DNA: TGCAGTGCTTCAGCCGGGACGGATAGCAATCAGCCCCAGCATTTT
D: .
V: TRBV20-1
J: TRBJ1-5
size: few

CDR3: CASSQDAGDEQFF
DNA: TGCGCCAGCAGCCAAGATGCCGGGGATGAGCAGTTCTTC
D: .
V: TRBV4-1
J: TRBJ2-1
size: .

CDR3: CASSLADRSNSPLHF
DNA: TGTGCCAGCAGTTTAGCGGACAGAAGTAATTCACCCCTCCACTTT
D: .
V: TRBV12-3/TRBV12-4
J: TRBJ1-6
size: .

CDR3: CASSLMSSGSSYNEQFF
DNA: TGTGCCAGCAGCTTAATGTCTAGCGGAAGCTCCTACAATGAGCAGTTCTTC
D: TRBD2
V: TRBV7-3
J: TRBJ2-1
size: .

CDR3: CSVVSSVLAGAGEQFF
DNA: TGCAGCGTTGTTTCCTCTGTACTAGCGGGAGCTGGTGAGCAGTTCTTC
D: TRBD2
V: TRBV29-1
J: TRBJ2-1
size: few

CDR3: CSARDWDRGRNNSPLHF
DNA: TGCAGTGCTAGAGATTGGGACAGGGGTCGGAATAATTCACCCCTCCACTTT
D: TRBD1
V: TRBV20-1
J: TRBJ1-6
size: .

CDR3: CASSQLRGGASGRTYNEQFF
DNA: TGCGCCAGCAGCCAACTTCGCGGAGGGGCTAGCGGGAGGACCTACAATGAGCAGTTCTTC
D: TRBD2
V: TRBV4-1
J: TRBJ2-1
size: many